This T cell receptor beta chain was retrieved from a study of beta chain features in type 1 diabetes. Findings of the study overall: Moderate yet significant TCRB CDR3 shortening was seen in Type 1 diabetes patients in all four CD4+ subsets. Insertions were fewer and deletions more numerous at VDJ junctions in type 1 diabetes patients. PCR, the amplification step, might favor shorter templates, equally in patients and controls.

As for this clone: What it binds is not known.

The CDR3 length is 15 residues. Germline assignment: CDR1 SGHNT and CDR2 YYREEE (reference sequence). Losses at the gene ends were 4 bases for V and 10 bases for J; bases not matched to a gene: 12. What was sequenced were expressed TCRB transcripts, since all of the isolated RNA had been reverse transcribed. Libraries were prepared by immunoSEQ multiplex PCR; TCRdb keeps only in-frame clonotypes and omits some of them. This repertoire shows about 230,000 clones, over 8.5% found once; its top ten account for 0.034%. The chain employs TRBV5-4 and TRBJ2-1, with 9 bases aligning to TRBD2. The material sequenced was naive CD4+ T cells from blood. The sequence came from a young woman in good health. CDR3 region: CASSKLAGAELEQFF. The CDR3 DNA sequence: TGTGCCAGCAGCAAATTAGCGGGGGCAGAGTTGGAGCAGTTCTTC.